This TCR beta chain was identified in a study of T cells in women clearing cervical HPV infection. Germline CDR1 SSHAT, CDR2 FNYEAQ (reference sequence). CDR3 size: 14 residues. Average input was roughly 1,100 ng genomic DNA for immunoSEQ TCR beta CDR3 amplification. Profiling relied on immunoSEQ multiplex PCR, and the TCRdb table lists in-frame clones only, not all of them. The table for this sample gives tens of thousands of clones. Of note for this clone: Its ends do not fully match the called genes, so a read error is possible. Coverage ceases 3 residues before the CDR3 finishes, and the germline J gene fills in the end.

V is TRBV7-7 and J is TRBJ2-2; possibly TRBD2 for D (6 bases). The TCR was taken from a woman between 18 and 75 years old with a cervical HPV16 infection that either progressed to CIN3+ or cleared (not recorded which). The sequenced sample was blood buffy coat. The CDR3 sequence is CASSPNPGAGELFF. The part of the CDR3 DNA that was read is TGTGCTAGCAGCCCGAACCCGGGGGCCGGGGAG.